Each of the 10 T cell receptor beta chains below was sequenced from the same sample in a study of T cells in Graves' hyperthyroidism and ophthalmopathy. It was RNA transcripts that yielded the amplified TCR beta CDR3 regions. Initially, a first-round RT-PCR of the TCR CDR3 employed the HTBI primer set. Each CDR3 protein is one row after TCRdb ran MiXCR on the multiplex PCR reads. This sample carries over 700,000 distinct CDR3 sequences, roughly 20% of them seen once, and the ten largest clones take around 17%. Sequences were obtained from blood. The receptors here all came from a woman between 45 and 65 years old with Graves' hyperthyroidism that later progressed to Graves' ophthalmopathy.

This clonotype was observed a few times. This is likely a read error, given that the CDR3 carries no conserved phenylalanine or tryptophan at its end. The chain uses TRBV6-2 or TRBV6-3 and TRBJ1-5; 7 bases line up with TRBD1. The CDR3 is made up of 13 amino acids. Germline V gene lookup returns CDR1 MNHEY and CDR2 SVGEGT. DNA for the CDR3: TGTGCCGTCGGGACAGCCCTCGATCAACCCCAGCATCTT. This encodes CAVGTALDQPQHL.

This clonotype was detected only a few times. CDR3 in amino acids: CASSLEAGGAYEQYF. The CDR3 bases are TGTGCCAGCAGCTTAGAAGCGGGGGGTGCCTACGAGCAGTACTTC. The chain links TRBV7-2 to TRBJ2-7; 9 nucleotides line up with TRBD2. Germline values: CDR1 SGHTA, CDR2 FQGNSA. J lost 2 bases, V lost 1 base, and 3 bases had no gene match. The CDR3 is 15 residues long.

There are a few counts of this clonotype. The genes are TRBV6-2 or TRBV6-3 and TRBJ2-1, with 9 bases fitting TRBD2. V shed 6 bases, J shed 8 bases, and the junction held 11 bases outside the gene matches. The CDR3 loop spans 15 amino acids. Germline-derived CDR1 and CDR2 are MNHEY and SVGEGT. CDR3 protein: CASRSPAGGVYEQFF. The CDR3 DNA sequence: TGTGCCAGCAGATCTCCGGCGGGGGGGGTCTATGAGCAGTTCTTC.

The genes are TRBV5-1 and TRBJ2-3, with 10 bases lining up with TRBD2. There are 18 residues in the CDR3. Looked up from germline, CDR1 is SGHRS and CDR2 is YFSETQ. Losses at the gene ends were 3 bases for V and 0 bases for J; bases not matched to a gene: 10. The CDR3 DNA reads as TGCGCCAGCAGCTCCTCTCTAGCGGGGGCGACTAGCACAGATACGCAGTATTTT. This codes for CASSSSLAGATSTDTQYF.

This clonotype has ten or more counts. V usage is TRBV20-1 and J usage is TRBJ2-6, with a possible D match to TRBD2 (6 bases). CDR1 DFQATT and CDR2 SNEGSKA come from the germline V gene (reference sequence). The CDR3 extends over 17 amino acids. Trimming left V 2 bases short and J 0 bases short, with 14 bases between. CDR3 nucleotides: TGCAGTGCTAGACGCCAGGGAGGTCCCTCTGGGGCCAACGTCCTGACTTTC. Amino acids: CSARRQGGPSGANVLTF.

The gene calls are TRBV20-1 and TRBJ2-5; 8 positions match TRBD2. Germline CDR1 reads DFQATT; CDR2 reads SNEGSKA (reference sequence). V was clipped by 6 bases and J by 7 bases; unmatched bases: 13. This CDR3 comprises 14 residues. The CDR3, as DNA: TGCAGTGCCAATCCCTCGGGGGGGCTGGTGACCCAGTACTTC. It translates to CSANPSGGLVTQYF.

The V gene is TRBV29-1, the J gene TRBJ1-1, with unresolved D. The germline CDR1 and CDR2 sequences are SQVTM and ANQGSEA. The CDR3 is made up of 11 amino acids. V lost 6 bases and J lost 6, with 11 bases in between. The CDR3 spells CSVAHVPEAFF. CDR3 DNA: TGCAGCGTCGCGCACGTCCCTGAAGCTTTCTTT.

The chain employs TRBV11-2 and TRBJ2-7; no definite D call. CDR3 length equals 13 residues. The germline V gene encodes CDR1 SGHAT and CDR2 FQNNGV. V was shortened by 6 bases and J by 5 bases, with 14 bases between the two germline ends. In DNA form, the CDR3 reads TGTGCCAGCAGGGGTTTTGGTCCTAACGAGCAGTACTTC. Translated, it gives CASRGFGPNEQYF. Based on the CDR3 plus reference TRBV11-2 and TRBJ2-7, the full variable domain is EAGVAQSPRYKIIEKRQSVAFWCNPISGHATLYWYQQILGQGPKLLIQFQNNGVVDDSQLPKDRFSAERLKGVDSTLKIQPAKLEDSAVYLCASRGFGPNEQYFGPGTRLTVT.

This clonotype occurred many times. The J gene is TRBJ2-1, the V gene TRBV2; TRBD2 matches at 11 bases. The CDR3 has 16 amino acids. Germline CDR1 SNHLY, CDR2 FYNNEI. Trimming removed 7 bases from V and 6 bases from J; junction bases left unmatched: 11. DNA for the CDR3: TGTGCCAGCATATATCTGGGTAGCGGGGGGGCCAATGAGCAGTTCTTC. It codes for CASIYLGSGGANEQFF.

The chain links TRBV5-1 to TRBJ1-1; no clear D. Trimming shortened V by 7 bases and J by 5 bases, and 12 bases separated the two germline ends. Germline CDR1 and CDR2: SGHRS and YFSETQ. This CDR3 contains 12 residues. CDR3: CASGRGTTEAFF. For the CDR3, the DNA is TGCGCCAGCGGACGGGGAACGACTGAAGCTTTCTTT.